The next 16 T cell receptor beta chains were all read from a single sample in a study of T cell repertoires in cytomegalovirus infection. TCRdb passed the reads through MiXCR, listing each CDR3 protein once. The sample lists approximately 500,000 distinct CDR3 sequences, 15% to 20% seen once, with about 24% in the top ten. The sequenced sample consisted of CD8+ T cells from PBMCs. The source of these receptors is a human donor in good health (CMV status not recorded). Some clones in this sample may be carry-over from other donors' samples.

The chain combines TRBV5-6 with TRBJ1-5; D unresolved. Per the germline V gene, CDR1 is SGHDT and CDR2 is YYEEEE. V gave up 0 bases and J gave up 3 bases, with 10 bases separating them. The CDR3 extends over 15 amino acids. The CDR3 loop reads CASSLGSDYNQPQHF. CDR3 nucleotides: TGTGCCAGCAGCTTGGGTTCAGATTACAATCAGCCCCAGCATTTT.

This clonotype has at least ten counts. The CDR3 here is CASSLTAGNEQYF. The CDR3 bases are TGTGCCAGCAGTTTAACGGCAGGGAACGAGCAGTACTTC. The chain has TRBV27 and TRBJ2-7, with a tentative D call TRBD1 (5 bases). The CDR3 loop spans 13 amino acids. Germline CDR1 is MNHEY and CDR2 is SMNVEV (reference sequence). The V end lost 2 bases, the J end lost 5 bases, and 10 bases lay between the germline ends.

This clonotype was found many times. The chain links TRBV10-3 to TRBJ1-4, with D possibly matching TRBD1 (5 bases). Germline CDR1 ENHRY, CDR2 SYGVKD. The V and J ends lost 10 bases and 2 bases respectively, with 20 bases between them. The CDR3 has 16 residues. CDR3 loop: CATKGTSGTTNEKLFF. The CDR3 DNA sequence: TGTGCCACCAAAGGGACCTCAGGAACGACTAATGAAAAACTGTTTTTT.

This clonotype was observed many times. The rearrangement joins TRBV4-1 to TRBJ2-3; 9 nucleotides align to TRBD1. Germline CDR1 is MGHRA and CDR2 is YSYEKL. J lost 3 bases, V lost 3 bases, and 10 bases had no gene match. The CDR3 sequence is 17 residues long. CDR3 bases: TGCGCCAGCAGCCAGATCCCCGGGACAGGGTCGACAGATACGCAGTATTTT. Its protein is CASSQIPGTGSTDTQYF.

This clonotype was counted at least ten times. V gene TRBV11-2 combines with J gene TRBJ2-1; D uncertain. Trimming left V 0 bases short and J 7 bases short, with 7 bases between. The CDR3 covers 13 residues. Germline V CDR1 and CDR2: SGHAT, FQNNGV. The CDR3 is CASSLEPKNEQFF. For the CDR3, the DNA is TGTGCCAGCAGCTTAGAACCCAAGAATGAGCAGTTCTTC.

The chain joins TRBV7-2 to TRBJ2-3, with D perhaps matching TRBD2 (5 bases). The CDR3 has 15 residues. In germline, CDR1 is SGHTA, CDR2 FQGNSA. V dropped 3 bases and J dropped 3 bases, with 13 bases sitting between them. The CDR3 sequence is CASSFRARATDTQYF. CDR3 bases: TGTGCCAGCAGCTTTAGAGCGAGGGCGACAGATACGCAGTATTTT.

The chain recombines TRBV6-5 with TRBJ2-3; no clear D. Germline V gene lookup returns CDR1 MNHEY and CDR2 SVGAGI. With 5 bases removed from V and 5 bases from J, the gap between germline ends came to 11 bases. The CDR3 has 13 amino acids. The CDR3, as DNA: TGTGCCAGCAGTAAACTCTGGGGAGATACGCAGTATTTT. Residues: CASSKLWGDTQYF.

Concerning this clonotype: This may stem from a read error, because a much larger clone lies one nucleotide away. This chain connects TRBV12-3 or TRBV12-4 to TRBJ1-2; D remains unclear. This CDR3 is 13 amino acids long. The ends were cut back, 5 bases at V and 0 bases at J, with 7 bases in the middle. The CDR3 nucleotides are TGTGCCAGCAGTAAGACAACTAACTATGGCTACACCTTC. Translated: CASSKTTNYGYTF.

This clonotype was counted between two and nine times. The chain is built from TRBV28 and TRBJ2-7, with D possibly TRBD2 on 6 matching bases. Germline V gene sequence: CDR1 MDHEN, CDR2 SYDVKM. The CDR3 is made up of 14 amino acids. V lost 1 base to trimming and J lost 6 bases, with 13 bases between them. The CDR3, as DNA: TGTGCCAGCAGTTTATCGGGGGAAACGGGCGAGCAGTACTTC. This translates into CASSLSGETGEQYF.

This chain uses TRBV4-2 with TRBJ1-6, with 7 nucleotides matching TRBD1. J was trimmed by 8 bases and V by 4 bases; bases with no gene match: 11. This CDR3 region has 16 residues. Germline V gives CDR1 LGHNA, CDR2 YNFKEQ. Here the CDR3 reads CASSPTTGVGDSPLHF. CDR3 nucleotide sequence: TGTGCCAGCAGCCCTACCACAGGGGTTGGAGATTCACCCCTCCACTTT.

This clonotype was detected ten times or more. This sequence joins TRBV7-9 and TRBJ1-5, with D tentatively TRBD1 (5 bases). V was shortened by 3 bases and J by 1 base, with 10 bases between the two germline ends. The germline CDR1 and CDR2 sequences are SEHNR and FQNEAQ (reference sequence). The CDR3 sequence is 15 residues long. The CDR3 loop reads CASSFQGPSNQPQHF. In DNA, the CDR3 is TGTGCCAGCAGCTTCCAGGGACCAAGCAATCAGCCCCAGCATTTT.

This clonotype has ten or more counts. This chain uses TRBV19 with TRBJ1-5, with a possible D match to TRBD1 (6 bases). V was pared by 1 base and J by 3 bases, with 13 bases between. Germline CDR1 reads LNHDA; CDR2 reads SQIVND (reference sequence). The CDR3 is 16 amino acids. The CDR3 loop is CASSIVRQVNNQPQHF. CDR3 bases: TGTGCCAGTAGTATAGTTCGACAGGTGAACAATCAGCCCCAGCATTTT.

This clonotype was seen a few times. The V and J genes are TRBV27 and TRBJ1-1; 7 bases match TRBD1. The germline V gene encodes CDR1 MNHEY and CDR2 SMNVEV (reference sequence). Trimming cost V 3 bases and J 0 bases; bases outside gene matches: 4. CDR3 length: 15 residues. For the CDR3, the DNA is TGTGCCAGCAGTTTCGGCAGGGGGATGAACACTGAAGCTTTCTTT. Translated: CASSFGRGMNTEAFF.

The chain joins TRBV20-1 to TRBJ2-5; 11 bases are a match to TRBD2. CDR1 and CDR2 from the germline V gene are DFQATT and SNEGSKA (reference sequence). Losses at the gene ends were 4 bases for V and 5 bases for J; bases not matched to a gene: 6. This CDR3 region has 14 residues. The CDR3 loop reads CSANSGGVGETQYF. The CDR3 DNA sequence: TGCAGTGCTAATAGCGGGGGGGTAGGGGAGACCCAGTACTTC.

This clonotype was picked up many times. This chain joins TRBV10-3 and TRBJ1-2, with TRBD1 matching 9 bases. V was pared by 2 bases and J by 1 base, with 14 bases of the junction left unmatched. Germline loops: CDR1 ENHRY, CDR2 SYGVKD. The CDR3 sequence is 19 residues long. In DNA, the CDR3 is TGTGCCATCAGTGAGCCCGAGGGGACAGGGAGGATTGGTAACTATGGCTACACCTTC. It encodes CAISEPEGTGRIGNYGYTF.

Many counts were recorded for this clonotype. The V gene is TRBV4-2, the J gene TRBJ2-5; D remains ambiguous. The CDR3 covers 12 residues. Germline loops: CDR1 LGHNA, CDR2 YNFKEQ. Between the trimmed V and J ends, which lost 3 bases and 5 bases, there was a span of 7 bases. This CDR3 reads CASSHPLETQYF. The CDR3 DNA reads as TGTGCCAGCAGCCACCCTCTGGAGACCCAGTACTTC.